The present T cell receptor beta chain was sequenced within a study of blood T cell repertoires in COVID-19. On the study more broadly: COVID-19 samples, acute and convalescent, were from the United States, Italy and Spain. T cells, B-cell-depleted T cells, or PBMCs supplied cDNA or gDNA.

Germline CDR1 reads LGHNA; CDR2 reads YNFKEQ. V trimming: 1 base; J trimming: 5 bases; junction bases outside the gene matches: 7. The CDR3 is made up of 16 amino acids. Authors' methods: Amplification of reference gene primers provided the estimated nucleated cell counts. Libraries were prepared by immunoSEQ multiplex PCR; TCRdb keeps only in-frame clonotypes and omits some of them. That table is the source of V, J and clone size, and D and trimming were worked out from the DNA. The sample yields around 250,000 clones, approximately 87% seen once. Sequencing used peripheral blood. The chain is built from TRBV4-2 and TRBJ1-2, with 10 positions matching TRBD1. The receptor was derived from a human donor in a cohort sampled during active COVID-19. DNA for the CDR3: TGTGCCAGCAGCCAAGGAACGACAGGGGGCGCTTATGGCTACACCTTC. Protein product: CASSQGTTGGAYGYTF.